This T cell receptor (beta chain) was identified during a study of shared clonotypes between healthy human individuals. In the original workflow: ImmunoSEQ output lacked quality scores and full-length reads, limiting matched filtering. Libraries were prepared by immunoSEQ multiplex PCR; TCRdb keeps only in-frame clonotypes and omits some of them. The DNA was the basis for D and trimming; V, J and clone size are from that table. Among about 1.1 million clones listed, roughly 80% were seen once. The CDR3 length is 13 residues. The V gene lost 0 bases and the J gene lost 3 bases, with 7 bases spanning the gap. The germline V gene has CDR1 SGHRS and CDR2 YFSETQ. The table lists this clone with a count of one. This same CDR3 is encoded by further DNA sequences in the sample.

This chain connects TRBV5-1 to TRBJ2-7; no definite D call. The sample was memory CD4+ T cells from PBMCs. The subset was: CD45RA-negative fraction. The TCR comes from a man between 18 and 35 years old in good health. Some clones in this sample may be carry-over from other donors' samples. The CDR3 nucleotides read TGCGCCAGCAGCTTGGATGGAGACTACGAGCAGTACTTC. This codes for CASSLDGDYEQYF.